Listed here is a single T cell receptor beta chain. These data come from a study of immune characterization of retroperitoneal liposarcoma. V lost 2 bases, J lost 3 bases, and 1 base lay in between. Germline V gene data show CDR1 as MNHNS and CDR2 as SASEGT. The CDR3 extends over 11 amino acids. From the PCR reads, TCRdb called clonotypes with MiXCR, one entry per CDR3 protein. The data show 8,500 or so distinct CDR3 sequences, roughly 39% seen once. The source of this sequence is a male donor with retroperitoneal liposarcoma. V and J are TRBV6-1 and TRBJ1-2; D not resolved. The sample comprised tumor tissue. The CDR3 coding sequence is TGTGCCAGCAGTGAACACTATGGCTACACCTTC. Its protein product is CASSEHYGYTF.